Listed below are T cell receptor beta chains from one sample, sequenced in a study of cytomegalovirus exposure and HLA in healthy donors. Clones were read by immunoSEQ multiplex PCR, and TCRdb kept only the in-frame ones, dropping some. The sample holds about 150,000 clones, roughly 85% seen once. The sequenced sample was PBMCs. Source of these receptors: a woman aged 18-35 years in good health and CMV-seronegative. Both conserved end residues are part of each CDR3. Fields, in order: clone size, J gene, V gene, CDR3 protein. Size is omitted from some rows. Given values are once, few, many or a class for expanded clones.

-,TRBJ1-5,TRBV13,CASSLGAGNQPQHF
-,TRBJ1-4,TRBV6-5,CASSRRGPNEKLFF
-,TRBJ2-3,TRBV5-1,CASSYRWGGDTQYF
-,TRBJ2-6,TRBV7-2,CASRRGSGANVLTF
-,TRBJ2-7,TRBV5-8,CASSSWDRGKYEQYF
-,TRBJ2-3,TRBV5-1,CASSTGTSGRTTDTQYF
-,TRBJ2-2,TRBV7-2,CASSLEGAQNTGELFF
-,TRBJ2-5,TRBV7-9,CASSQQGAGETQYF
-,TRBJ2-5,TRBV18,CASSPPSSYGETQYF
-,TRBJ2-7,TRBV2,CASSVVAGVGEQYF
-,TRBJ1-5,TRBV23-1,CASSQNRDSQGGSNQPQHF
-,TRBJ2-1,TRBV5-1,CASSLNGEQFF
-,TRBJ1-3,TRBV9,CASSVGQGGPSGNTIYF
-,TRBJ1-4,TRBV28,CASSFFSRGEKLFF
-,TRBJ1-2,TRBV5-4,CASSSGQGLNYGYTF
-,TRBJ2-7,TRBV28,CASRKWDRGPYEQYF
-,TRBJ2-3,TRBV7-6,CASSLATENTDTQYF
-,TRBJ2-7,TRBV28,CASSVDSLPNF
-,TRBJ1-6,TRBV2,CASSGEGSPLHF
-,TRBJ2-1,TRBV7-2,CASSLLGLAGNNEQFF
-,TRBJ2-7,TRBV4-3,CASSQERGAGLAGGGWAYEQYF
-,TRBJ2-7,TRBV10-1,CASSTGEYEQYF
-,TRBJ2-7,TRBV5-5,CASSLDRLYEQYF
-,TRBJ1-5,TRBV7-2,CASGYRGNQPQHF
-,TRBJ2-7,TRBV5-1,CASSSGTPYKQYF
few,TRBJ1-2,TRBV7-2,CASSEQGVSYGYTF
-,TRBJ2-7,TRBV6-5,CASSPGVGEQYF
-,TRBJ1-5,TRBV7-2,CASSLGGDQPQHF
-,TRBJ1-1,TRBV28,CASTPLGRQGAPEAFF